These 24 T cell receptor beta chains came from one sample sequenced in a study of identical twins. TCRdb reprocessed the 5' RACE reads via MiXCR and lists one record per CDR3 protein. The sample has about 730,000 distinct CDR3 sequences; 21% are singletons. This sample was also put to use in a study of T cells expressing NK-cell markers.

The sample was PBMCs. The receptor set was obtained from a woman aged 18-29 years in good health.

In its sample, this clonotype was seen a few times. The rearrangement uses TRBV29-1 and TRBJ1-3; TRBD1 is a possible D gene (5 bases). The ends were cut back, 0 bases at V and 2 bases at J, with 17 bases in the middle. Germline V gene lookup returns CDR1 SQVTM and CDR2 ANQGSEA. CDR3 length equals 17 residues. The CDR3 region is CSVEDSHEGKAGNTIYF. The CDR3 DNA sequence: TGCAGCGTTGAAGATAGCCATGAGGGGAAAGCTGGAAACACCATATATTTT.

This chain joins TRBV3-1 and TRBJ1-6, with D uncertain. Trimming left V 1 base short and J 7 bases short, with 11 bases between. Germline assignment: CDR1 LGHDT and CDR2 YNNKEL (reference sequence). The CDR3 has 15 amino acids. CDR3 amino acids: CASSQAPRPNSPLHF. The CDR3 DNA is TGTGCCAGCAGCCAAGCCCCCCGTCCGAATTCACCCCTCCACTTT.

CDR3 region: CASSQGGAPGHRLSSYNEQFF. The CDR3 DNA sequence: TGTGCCAGCAGCCAGGGGGGCGCCCCGGGACATCGACTAAGCTCCTACAATGAGCAGTTCTTC. The chain uses TRBV3-1 and TRBJ2-1; either TRBD1 or TRBD2 may supply D (6 bases each). Trimming cost V 3 bases and J 0 bases, with 27 bases left between them. This CDR3 is built from 21 residues. Germline values: CDR1 LGHDT, CDR2 YNNKEL (reference sequence).

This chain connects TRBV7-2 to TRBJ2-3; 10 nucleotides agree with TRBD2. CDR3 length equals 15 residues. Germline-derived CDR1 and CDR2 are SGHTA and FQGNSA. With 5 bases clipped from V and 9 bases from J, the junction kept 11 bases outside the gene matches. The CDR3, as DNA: TGTGCCAGCAGCAGCCGGACTAGCGGCGGGGAAACGCAGTATTTT. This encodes CASSSRTSGGETQYF.

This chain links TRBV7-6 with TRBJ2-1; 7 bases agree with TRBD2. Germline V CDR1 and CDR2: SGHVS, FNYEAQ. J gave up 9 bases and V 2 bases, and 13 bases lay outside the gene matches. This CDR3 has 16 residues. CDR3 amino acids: CASSLLAGVLESEQFF. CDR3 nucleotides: TGTGCCAGCAGCTTACTGGCGGGAGTTTTGGAGAGTGAGCAGTTCTTC.

CDR3 residues: CASTQGLAGYQETQYF. CDR3 in DNA: TGTGCCAGCACCCAAGGACTAGCGGGGTACCAAGAGACCCAGTACTTC. The chain couples TRBV6-2 or TRBV6-3 to TRBJ2-5, with 12 bases lining up with TRBD2. CDR1 and CDR2 (germline): MNHEY, SVGEGT. V was pared by 7 bases and J by 0 bases, with 6 bases of the junction left unmatched. The CDR3 has 16 amino acids.

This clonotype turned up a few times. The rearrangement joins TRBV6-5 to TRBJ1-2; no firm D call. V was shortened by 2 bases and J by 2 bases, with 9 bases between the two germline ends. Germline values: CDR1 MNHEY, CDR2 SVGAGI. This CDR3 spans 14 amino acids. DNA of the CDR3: TGTGCCAGCAGTTACCAAGCAAAAAACTATGGCTACACCTTC. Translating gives CASSYQAKNYGYTF.

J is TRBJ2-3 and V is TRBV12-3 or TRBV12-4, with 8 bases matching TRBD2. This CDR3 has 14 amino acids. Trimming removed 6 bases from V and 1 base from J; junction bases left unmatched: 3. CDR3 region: CASRPAGGTDTQYF. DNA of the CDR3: TGTGCCAGCAGACCAGCGGGAGGCACAGATACGCAGTATTTT.

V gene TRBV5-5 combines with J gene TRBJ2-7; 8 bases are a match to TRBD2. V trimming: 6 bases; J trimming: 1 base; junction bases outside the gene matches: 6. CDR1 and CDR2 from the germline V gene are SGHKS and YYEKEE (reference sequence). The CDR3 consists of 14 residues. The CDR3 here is CASISGASSYEQYF. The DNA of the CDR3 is TGTGCCAGCATTAGCGGGGCGTCTTCCTACGAGCAGTACTTC.

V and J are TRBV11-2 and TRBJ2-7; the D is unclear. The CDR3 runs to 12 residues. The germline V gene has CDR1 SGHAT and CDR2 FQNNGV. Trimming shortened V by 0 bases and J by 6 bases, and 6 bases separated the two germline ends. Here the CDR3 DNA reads TGTGCCAGCAGCTTAGAGGCGGTCGAGCAGTACTTC. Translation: CASSLEAVEQYF.

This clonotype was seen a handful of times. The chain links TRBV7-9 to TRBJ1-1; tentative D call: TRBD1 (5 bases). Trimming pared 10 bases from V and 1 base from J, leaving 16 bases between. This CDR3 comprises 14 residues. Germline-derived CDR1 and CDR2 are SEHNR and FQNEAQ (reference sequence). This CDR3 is CATARDGENTEAFF. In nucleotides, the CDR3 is TGTGCCACCGCAAGGGACGGGGAGAACACTGAAGCTTTCTTT.

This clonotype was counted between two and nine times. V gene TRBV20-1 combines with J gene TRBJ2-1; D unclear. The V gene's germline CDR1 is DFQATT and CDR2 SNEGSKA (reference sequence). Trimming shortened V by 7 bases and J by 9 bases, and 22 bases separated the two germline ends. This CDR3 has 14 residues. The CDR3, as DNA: TGCAGTGTCAGCCTGGACGCGGTTTACGGTGAGCAGTTCTTC. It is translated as CSVSLDAVYGEQFF.

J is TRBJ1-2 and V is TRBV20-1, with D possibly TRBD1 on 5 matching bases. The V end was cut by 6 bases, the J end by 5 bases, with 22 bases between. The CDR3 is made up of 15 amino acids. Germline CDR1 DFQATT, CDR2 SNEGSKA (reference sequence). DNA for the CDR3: TGCAGTGCCACGGACGGAGTGGCAGGGTCATATGGCTACACCTTC. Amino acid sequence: CSATDGVAGSYGYTF.

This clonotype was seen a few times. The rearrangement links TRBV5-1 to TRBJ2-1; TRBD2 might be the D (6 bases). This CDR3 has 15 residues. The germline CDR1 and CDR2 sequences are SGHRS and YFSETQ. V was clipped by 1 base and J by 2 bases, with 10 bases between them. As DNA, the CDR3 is TGCGCCAGCAGCTTGACGGGACTGACCTACAATGAGCAGTTCTTC. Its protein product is CASSLTGLTYNEQFF. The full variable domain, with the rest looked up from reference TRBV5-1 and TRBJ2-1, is KAGVTQTPRYLIKTRGQQVTLSCSPISGHRSVSWYQQTPGQGLQFLFEYFSETQRNKGNFPGRFSGRQFSNSRSEMNVSTLELGDSALYLCASSLTGLTYNEQFFGPGTRLTVL.

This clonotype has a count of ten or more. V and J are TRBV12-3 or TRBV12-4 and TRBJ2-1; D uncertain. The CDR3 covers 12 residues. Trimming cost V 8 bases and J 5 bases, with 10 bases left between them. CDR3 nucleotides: TGTGCCAGCGGGATCTGGGACAATGAGCAGTTCTTC. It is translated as CASGIWDNEQFF.

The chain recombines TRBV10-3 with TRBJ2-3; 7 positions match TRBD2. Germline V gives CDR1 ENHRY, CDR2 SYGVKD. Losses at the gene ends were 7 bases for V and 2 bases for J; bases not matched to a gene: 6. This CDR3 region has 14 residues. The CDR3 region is CAITSSGITDTQYF. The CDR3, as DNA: TGTGCCATCACTTCGAGCGGGATCACAGATACGCAGTATTTT.

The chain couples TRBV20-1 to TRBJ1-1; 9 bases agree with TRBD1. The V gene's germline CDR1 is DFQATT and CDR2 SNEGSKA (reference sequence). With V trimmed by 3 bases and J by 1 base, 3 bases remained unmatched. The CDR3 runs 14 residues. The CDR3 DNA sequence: TGCAGTGCTAGCACAGGGGGCAGGAACACTGAAGCTTTCTTT. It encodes CSASTGGRNTEAFF.

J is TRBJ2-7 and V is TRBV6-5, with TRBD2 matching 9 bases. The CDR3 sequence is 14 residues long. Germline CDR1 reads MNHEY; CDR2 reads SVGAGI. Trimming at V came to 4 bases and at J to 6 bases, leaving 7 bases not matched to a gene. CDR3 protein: CASSFTSGSIEQYF. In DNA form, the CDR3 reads TGTGCCAGCAGTTTTACTAGCGGGTCTATCGAGCAGTACTTC.

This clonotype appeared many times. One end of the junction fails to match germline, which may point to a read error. CDR3 coding DNA: TGCGCCAGCAGTTTGGACCGTAGTCAAGAGACCCAGTACTTC. It specifies CASSLDRSQETQYF. The V gene is TRBV5-1, the J gene TRBJ2-5; D unclear. The CDR3 covers 14 residues. From germline, CDR1 is SGHRS and CDR2 YFSETQ.

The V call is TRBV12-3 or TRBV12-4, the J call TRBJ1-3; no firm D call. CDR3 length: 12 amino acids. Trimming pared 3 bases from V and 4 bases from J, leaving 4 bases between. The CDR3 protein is CASSFRGNTIYF. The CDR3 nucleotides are TGTGCCAGCAGTTTTCGGGGAAACACCATATATTTT.

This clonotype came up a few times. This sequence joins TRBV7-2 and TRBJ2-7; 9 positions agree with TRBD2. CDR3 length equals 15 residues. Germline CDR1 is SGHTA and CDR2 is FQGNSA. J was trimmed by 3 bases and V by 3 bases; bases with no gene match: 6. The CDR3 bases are TGTGCCAGCAGCTTGCTTAGCGGGGGCCTCTACGAGCAGTACTTC. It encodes CASSLLSGGLYEQYF.

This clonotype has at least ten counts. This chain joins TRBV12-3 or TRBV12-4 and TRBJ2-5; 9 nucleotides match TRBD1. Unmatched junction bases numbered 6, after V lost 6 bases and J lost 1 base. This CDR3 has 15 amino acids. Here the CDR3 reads CASRRMTGGQETQYF. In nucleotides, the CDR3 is TGTGCCAGCAGACGGATGACAGGGGGCCAAGAGACCCAGTACTTC.

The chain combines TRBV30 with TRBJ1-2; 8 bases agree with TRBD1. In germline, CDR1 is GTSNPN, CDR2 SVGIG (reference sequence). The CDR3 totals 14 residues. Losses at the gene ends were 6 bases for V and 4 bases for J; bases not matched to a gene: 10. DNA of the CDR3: TGTGCCTGCAGGGGGCCGGGGAATTTCTATGGCTACACCTTC. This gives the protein CACRGPGNFYGYTF.

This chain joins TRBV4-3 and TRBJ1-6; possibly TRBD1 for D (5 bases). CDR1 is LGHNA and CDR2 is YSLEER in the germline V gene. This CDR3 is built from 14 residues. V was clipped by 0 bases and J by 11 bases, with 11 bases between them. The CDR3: CASSQDKGWTPLHF. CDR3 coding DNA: TGCGCCAGCAGCCAAGATAAGGGGTGGACACCCCTCCACTTT.